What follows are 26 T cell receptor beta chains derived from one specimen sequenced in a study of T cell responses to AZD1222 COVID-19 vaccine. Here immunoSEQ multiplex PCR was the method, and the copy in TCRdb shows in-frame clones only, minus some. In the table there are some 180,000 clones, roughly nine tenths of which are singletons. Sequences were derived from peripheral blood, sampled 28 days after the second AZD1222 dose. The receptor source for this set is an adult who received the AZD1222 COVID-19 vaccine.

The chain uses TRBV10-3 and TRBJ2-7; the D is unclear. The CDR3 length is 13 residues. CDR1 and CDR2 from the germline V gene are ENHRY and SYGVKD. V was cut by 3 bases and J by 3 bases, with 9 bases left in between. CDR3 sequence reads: CAISDPDFYEQYF. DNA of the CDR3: TGTGCCATCAGTGACCCCGACTTCTACGAGCAGTACTTC.

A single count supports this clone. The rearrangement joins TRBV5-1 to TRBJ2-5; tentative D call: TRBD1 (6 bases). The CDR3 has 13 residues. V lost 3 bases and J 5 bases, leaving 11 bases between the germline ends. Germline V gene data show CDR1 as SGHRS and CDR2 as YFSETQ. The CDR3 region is CASSSQGSETQYF. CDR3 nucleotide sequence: TGCGCCAGCAGCTCCCAGGGGTCGGAGACCCAGTACTTC.

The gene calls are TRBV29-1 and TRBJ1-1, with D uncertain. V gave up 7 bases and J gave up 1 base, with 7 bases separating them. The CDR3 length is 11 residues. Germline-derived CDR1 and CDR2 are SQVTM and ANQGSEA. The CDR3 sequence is CSGEENTEAFF. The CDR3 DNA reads TGCAGCGGCGAAGAGAACACTGAAGCTTTCTTT.

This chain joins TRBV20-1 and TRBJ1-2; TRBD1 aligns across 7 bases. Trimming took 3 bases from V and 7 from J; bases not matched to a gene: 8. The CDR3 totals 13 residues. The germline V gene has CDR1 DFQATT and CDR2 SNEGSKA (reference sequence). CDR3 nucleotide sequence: TGCAGTGCTAGTTCTAGGGCAGGGGGTGGCTACACCTTC. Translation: CSASSRAGGGYTF.

CDR3 DNA: TGTGCCAGCAGTGAAGCGGGGGGCTACAAAAACATTCAGTACTTC. Encoded protein: CASSEAGGYKNIQYF. The chain employs TRBV6-1 and TRBJ2-4, with D possibly called TRBD1 or TRBD2 (6 bases each). This CDR3 has 15 amino acids. CDR1 MNHNS and CDR2 SASEGT come from the germline V gene. Trimming shortened V by 0 bases and J by 3 bases, and 9 bases separated the two germline ends.

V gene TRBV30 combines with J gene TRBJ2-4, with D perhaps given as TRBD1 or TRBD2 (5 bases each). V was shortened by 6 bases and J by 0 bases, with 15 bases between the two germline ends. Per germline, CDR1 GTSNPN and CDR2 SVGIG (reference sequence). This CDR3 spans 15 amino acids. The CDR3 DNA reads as TGTGCCTGCTCCCGGGACGGCCTAGCCAAAAACATTCAGTACTTC. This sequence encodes CACSRDGLAKNIQYF.

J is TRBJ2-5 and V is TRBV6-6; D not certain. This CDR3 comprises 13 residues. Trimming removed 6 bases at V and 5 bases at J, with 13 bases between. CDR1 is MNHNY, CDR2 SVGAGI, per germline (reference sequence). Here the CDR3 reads CASSPMARETQYF. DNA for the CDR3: TGTGCCAGCAGCCCAATGGCGCGGGAGACCCAGTACTTC.

CDR3 sequence: CASSPTGGQAYTEAFF. The CDR3 nucleotides read TGCGCCAGCAGCCCTACAGGGGGCCAGGCTTACACTGAAGCTTTCTTT. This chain uses TRBV5-1 with TRBJ1-1, with TRBD1 matching 9 bases. CDR3 length: 16 residues. The trim removed 4 bases at V and 3 bases at J, leaving 10 bases unmatched. From germline, CDR1 is SGHRS and CDR2 YFSETQ.

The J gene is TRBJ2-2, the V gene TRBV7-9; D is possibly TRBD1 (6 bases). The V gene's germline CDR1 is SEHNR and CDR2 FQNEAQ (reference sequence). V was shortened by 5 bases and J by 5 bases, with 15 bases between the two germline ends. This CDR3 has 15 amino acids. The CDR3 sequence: CASSPAGVGTGELFF. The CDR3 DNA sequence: TGTGCCAGCAGCCCGGCAGGGGTAGGGACCGGGGAGCTGTTTTTT.

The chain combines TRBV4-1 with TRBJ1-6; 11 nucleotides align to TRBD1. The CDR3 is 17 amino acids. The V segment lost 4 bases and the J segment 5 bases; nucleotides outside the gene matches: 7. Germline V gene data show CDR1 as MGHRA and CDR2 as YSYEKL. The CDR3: CASSLLGQGADNSPLHF. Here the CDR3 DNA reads TGCGCCAGCAGCCTACTCGGACAGGGGGCTGATAATTCACCCCTCCACTTT.

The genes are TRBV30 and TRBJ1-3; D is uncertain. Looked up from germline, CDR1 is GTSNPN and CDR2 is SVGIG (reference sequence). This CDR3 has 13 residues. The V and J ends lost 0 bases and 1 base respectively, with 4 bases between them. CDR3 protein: CAWSVNSGNTIYF. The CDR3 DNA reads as TGTGCCTGGAGTGTAAATTCTGGAAACACCATATATTTT.

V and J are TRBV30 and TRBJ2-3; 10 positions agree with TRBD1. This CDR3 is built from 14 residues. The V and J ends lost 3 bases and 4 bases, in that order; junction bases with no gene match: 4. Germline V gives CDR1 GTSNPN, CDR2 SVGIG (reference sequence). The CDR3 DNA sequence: TGTGCCTGGAGGGACAGGGGGTTATCAGATACGCAGTATTTT. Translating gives CAWRDRGLSDTQYF.

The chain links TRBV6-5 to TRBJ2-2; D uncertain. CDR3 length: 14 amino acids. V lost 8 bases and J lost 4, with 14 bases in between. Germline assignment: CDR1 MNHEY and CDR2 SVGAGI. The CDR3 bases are TGTGCCAGCGTCAAGTCGAGCGCCACCGGGGAGCTGTTTTTT. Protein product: CASVKSSATGELFF.

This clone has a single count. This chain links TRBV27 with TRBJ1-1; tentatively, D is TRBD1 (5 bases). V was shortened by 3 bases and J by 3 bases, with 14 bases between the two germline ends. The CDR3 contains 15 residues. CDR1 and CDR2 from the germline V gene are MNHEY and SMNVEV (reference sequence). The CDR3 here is CASSLKPPGYTEAFF. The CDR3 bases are TGTGCCAGCAGTTTGAAGCCCCCAGGGTACACTGAAGCTTTCTTT.

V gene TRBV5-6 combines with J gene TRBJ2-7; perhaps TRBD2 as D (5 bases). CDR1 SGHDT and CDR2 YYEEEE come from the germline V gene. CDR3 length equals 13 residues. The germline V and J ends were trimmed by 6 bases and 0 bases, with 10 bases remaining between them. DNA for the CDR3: TGTGCCAGCACTTCGGGGTTCTCCTACGAGCAGTACTTC. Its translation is CASTSGFSYEQYF.

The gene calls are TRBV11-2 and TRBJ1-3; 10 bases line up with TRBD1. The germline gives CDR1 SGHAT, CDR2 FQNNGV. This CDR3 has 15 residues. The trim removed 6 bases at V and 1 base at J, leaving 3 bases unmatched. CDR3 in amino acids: CASRRDRGSGNTIYF. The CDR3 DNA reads TGTGCCAGCAGGCGGGACAGGGGATCTGGAAACACCATATATTTT.

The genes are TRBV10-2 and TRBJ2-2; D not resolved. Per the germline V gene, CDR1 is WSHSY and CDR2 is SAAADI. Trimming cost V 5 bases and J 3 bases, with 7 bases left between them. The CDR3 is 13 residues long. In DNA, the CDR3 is TGCGCCAGCAGTCCCCACGACACCGGGGAGCTGTTTTTT. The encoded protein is CASSPHDTGELFF.

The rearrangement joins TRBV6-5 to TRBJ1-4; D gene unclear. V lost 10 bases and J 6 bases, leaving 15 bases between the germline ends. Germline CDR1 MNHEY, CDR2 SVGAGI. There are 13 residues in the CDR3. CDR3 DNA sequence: TGTGCCACCCGGGGAGGGTGGGATGAAAAACTGTTTTTT. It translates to CATRGGWDEKLFF.

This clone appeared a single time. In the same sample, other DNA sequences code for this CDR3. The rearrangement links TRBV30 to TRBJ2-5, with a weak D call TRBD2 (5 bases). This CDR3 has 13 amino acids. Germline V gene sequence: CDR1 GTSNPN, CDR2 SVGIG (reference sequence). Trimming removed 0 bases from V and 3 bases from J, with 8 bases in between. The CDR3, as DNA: TGTGCCTGGAGTGTCCGAGGGAAAGAGACCCAGTACTTC. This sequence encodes CAWSVRGKETQYF.

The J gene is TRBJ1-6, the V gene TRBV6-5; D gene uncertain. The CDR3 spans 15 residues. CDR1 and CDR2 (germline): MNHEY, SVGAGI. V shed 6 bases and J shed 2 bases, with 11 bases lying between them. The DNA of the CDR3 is TGTGCCAGCAGAAGCCTTGACCCCTATAATTCACCCCTCCACTTT. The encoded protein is CASRSLDPYNSPLHF.

The CDR3 DNA reads TGTGCCAGCTCAAGGGCCGGAAGGGCCAACGTCCTGACTTTC. Translating gives CASSRAGRANVLTF. The V call is TRBV7-3, the J call TRBJ2-6, with D hard to call. The length of the CDR3 is 14 residues. V gave up 8 bases and J gave up 5 bases, with 13 bases separating them. Looked up from germline, CDR1 is SGHTA and CDR2 is FQGTGA.

The CDR3 DNA sequence: TGCGCCAGCAGGGAGGAGGTCCATGAGCAGTTCTTC. The encoded protein is CASREEVHEQFF. The genes are TRBV5-1 and TRBJ2-1; TRBD2 might be the D (5 bases). The CDR3 loop spans 12 amino acids. The ends were cut back, 5 bases at V and 8 bases at J, with 11 bases in the middle. Germline CDR1 reads SGHRS; CDR2 reads YFSETQ.

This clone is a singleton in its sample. The DNA for the CDR3 is TGTGCCAGCAGCCCACAACACAGGGGACCACATGGCTACACCTTC. It yields the protein CASSPQHRGPHGYTF. The chain carries TRBV11-1 and TRBJ1-2; 7 bases line up with TRBD1. V lost 5 bases and J lost 6; bases outside the gene matches: 12. CDR1 and CDR2 from the germline V gene are SGHAT and FQDESV (reference sequence). The CDR3 extends over 15 amino acids.

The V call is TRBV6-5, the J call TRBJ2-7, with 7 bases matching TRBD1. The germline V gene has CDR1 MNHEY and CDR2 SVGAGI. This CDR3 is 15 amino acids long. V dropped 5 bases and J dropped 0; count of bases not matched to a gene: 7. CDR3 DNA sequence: TGTGCCAGCAGTCGACAGGGAAGGTCCTCCTACGAGCAGTACTTC. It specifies CASSRQGRSSYEQYF.

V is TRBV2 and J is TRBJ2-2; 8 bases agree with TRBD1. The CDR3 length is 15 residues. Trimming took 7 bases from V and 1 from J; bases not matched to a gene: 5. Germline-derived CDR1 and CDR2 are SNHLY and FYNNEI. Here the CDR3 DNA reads TGTGCCAGCACTGGACAGGGATTGAACACCGGGGAGCTGTTTTTT. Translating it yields CASTGQGLNTGELFF.

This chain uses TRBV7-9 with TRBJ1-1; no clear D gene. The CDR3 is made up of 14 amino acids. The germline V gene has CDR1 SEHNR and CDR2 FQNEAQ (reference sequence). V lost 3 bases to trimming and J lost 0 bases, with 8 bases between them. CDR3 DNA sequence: TGTGCCAGCAGCTTTGGGGATGTGAACACTGAAGCTTTCTTT. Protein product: CASSFGDVNTEAFF.